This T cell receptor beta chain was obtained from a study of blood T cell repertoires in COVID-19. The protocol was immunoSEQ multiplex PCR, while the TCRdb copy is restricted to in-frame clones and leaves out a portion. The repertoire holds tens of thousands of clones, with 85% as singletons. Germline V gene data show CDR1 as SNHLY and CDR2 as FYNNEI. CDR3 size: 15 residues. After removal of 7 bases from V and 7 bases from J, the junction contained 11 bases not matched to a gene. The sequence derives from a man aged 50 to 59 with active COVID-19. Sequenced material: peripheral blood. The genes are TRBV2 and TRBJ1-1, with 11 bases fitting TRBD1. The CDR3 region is CASTLTRTGGREAFF. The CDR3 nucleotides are TGTGCCAGCACCTTAACCCGGACAGGGGGCCGTGAAGCTTTCTTT.